These 20 T cell receptor beta chains share one sample of origin, sequenced in a study of T cell repertoires in cytomegalovirus infection. The antigens of these receptors remain unknown. TCRdb processed the reads anew with MiXCR; each CDR3 protein has one entry. Among around 770,000 distinct CDR3 sequences listed, approximately 32% were seen once. This material consisted of cultured CD8+ T cells from PBMCs, taken from culture after CMV antigen stimulation. All receptors derive from a human donor in good health (CMV status not recorded). Some clones in this sample may be carry-over from other donors' samples.

V gene TRBV5-3 combines with J gene TRBJ1-4; D ambiguous. TRBV5-3 is labeled an ORF, and its function is uncertain. V was shortened by 8 bases and J by 6 bases, with 20 bases between the two germline ends. The CDR3 has 15 residues. Here the CDR3 reads CASSEPAKGDEKLFF. CDR3 nucleotide sequence: TGTGCCAGCAGCGAACCAGCAAAAGGCGATGAAAAACTGTTTTTT.

The V and J genes are TRBV5-1 and TRBJ2-3, with 11 positions matching TRBD1. The CDR3 extends over 16 amino acids. CDR1 and CDR2 (germline): SGHRS, YFSETQ. The V gene end was trimmed by 3 bases and the J gene end by 2 bases; junction bases not matched to a gene: 5. CDR3: CASSSGQGADTDTQYF. The CDR3 DNA is TGCGCCAGCAGCTCCGGACAGGGGGCCGACACAGATACGCAGTATTTT.

About this clonotype itself: The junction departs from germline at one end; a sequencing error may be responsible. The CDR3 spells CASSVLRTNTRELFF. CDR3 nucleotide sequence: TGTGCCAGCAGTGTACTACGGACGAACACCAGGGAGCTGTTTTTT. The V gene is TRBV6-1, the J gene TRBJ2-2; D remains ambiguous. The germline V gene encodes CDR1 MNHNS and CDR2 SASEGT. The length of the CDR3 is 15 residues.

The sample holds many counts of this clonotype. The chain combines TRBV12-3 or TRBV12-4 with TRBJ2-7; 8 bases line up with TRBD1. V lost 6 bases to trimming and J lost 1 base; unmatched junction nucleotides: 2. This CDR3 has 13 residues. CDR3 sequence reads: CASRGTGSYEQYF. CDR3 coding DNA: TGTGCCAGCAGAGGGACAGGTTCCTACGAGCAGTACTTC.

This clonotype was observed a few times. The rearrangement joins TRBV4-1 to TRBJ1-2; 9 bases are shared with TRBD1. V shed 4 bases and J 3 bases; nucleotides not matched to a gene: 9. Germline CDR1 reads MGHRA; CDR2 reads YSYEKL. The CDR3 sequence is 16 residues long. CDR3 sequence reads: CASSPGTGNLDYGYTF. The CDR3 region has the DNA TGCGCCAGCAGCCCGGGGACAGGGAATTTGGACTATGGCTACACCTTC.

The chain uses TRBV6-2 or TRBV6-3 and TRBJ1-6; the D is unclear. Trimming cost V 5 bases and J 8 bases, with 13 bases left between them. The CDR3 length is 14 residues. The germline V gene has CDR1 MNHEY and CDR2 SVGEGT. CDR3 amino acids: CASSPGLGDSPLHF. CDR3 nucleotides: TGTGCCAGCAGTCCCGGCCTTGGGGATTCACCCCTCCACTTT.

This clonotype was observed a handful of times. The rearrangement links TRBV27 to TRBJ1-2, with TRBD1 matching 7 bases. With V trimmed by 2 bases and J by 6 bases, 6 bases remained unmatched. Germline V lookup: CDR1 MNHEY, CDR2 SMNVEV (reference sequence). CDR3 length: 14 residues. The CDR3: CASSLTQGGDGYTF. The CDR3 nucleotides read TGTGCCAGCAGTTTAACCCAGGGGGGGGATGGCTACACCTTC.

The rearrangement uses TRBV12-3 or TRBV12-4 and TRBJ1-2; perhaps TRBD1 as D (5 bases). This CDR3 has 15 residues. Trimming removed 7 bases at V and 1 base at J, with 16 bases between. CDR3 in DNA: TGTGCCAGCACCCCGGGGGACCCCCGTAACTATGGCTACACCTTC. Translating gives CASTPGDPRNYGYTF.

This rearrangement joins TRBV7-4 to TRBJ1-6; D is perhaps TRBD1 (6 bases). There are 12 residues in the CDR3. Germline V gene lookup returns CDR1 SGHVT and CDR2 SQSDAQ. Trimming removed 5 bases at V and 11 bases at J, with 10 bases between. CDR3 protein: CASSPDSAPLHF. DNA of the CDR3: TGTGCCAGCAGCCCGGACAGCGCACCCCTCCACTTT.

This clonotype turned up a few times. J is TRBJ2-7 and V is TRBV6-1; D unresolved. The germline V gene has CDR1 MNHNS and CDR2 SASEGT. CDR3 size: 15 residues. Deletions cut 5 bases from V and 0 bases from J, with 14 bases between. In nucleotides, the CDR3 is TGTGCCAGCAGTTCCCTTCCCTTAGGCTCCTACGAGCAGTACGTC. It yields the protein CASSSLPLGSYEQYV.

V usage is TRBV25-1 and J usage is TRBJ2-5; no clear D. Germline values: CDR1 MGHDK, CDR2 SYGVNS. The CDR3 loop spans 15 amino acids. Trimming took 2 bases from V and 2 from J, leaving 12 bases between them. The CDR3 coding sequence is TGTGCCAGCAGTGAAGCCCTGCACCAACAAGAGACCCAGTACTTC. Translation: CASSEALHQQETQYF. Variable domain in full (rest from reference TRBV25-1 and TRBJ2-5): EADIYQTPRYLVIGTGKKITLECSQTMGHDKMYWYQQDPGMELHLIHYSYGVNSTEKGDLSSESTVSRIRTEHFPLTLESARPSHTSQYLCASSEALHQQETQYFGPGTRLLVL.

This clonotype has a handful of counts. This chain links TRBV7-8 with TRBJ2-7; D gene unclear. CDR1 and CDR2 (germline): SGHVS, FQNEAQ. The CDR3 consists of 12 residues. Deletions cut 4 bases from V and 3 bases from J, with 7 bases between. CDR3 protein: CASSSGIYEQYV. In DNA form, the CDR3 reads TGTGCCAGCAGCTCCGGAATCTACGAGCAGTACGTC.

This clonotype was observed a few times. This sequence joins TRBV15 and TRBJ2-3; D may be TRBD2 (7 bases). CDR1 LNHNV and CDR2 YYDKDF come from the germline V gene (reference sequence). The CDR3 contains 15 residues. Between the trimmed V and J ends, which lost 5 bases and 2 bases, there was a span of 14 bases. CDR3: CATSPWGGPTDTQYF. The CDR3 DNA reads TGTGCCACCAGCCCCTGGGGGGGGCCCACAGATACGCAGTATTTT.

V is TRBV13 and J is TRBJ1-1, with TRBD1 matching 8 bases. The V and J ends lost 5 bases and 5 bases, in that order; junction bases with no gene match: 4. Germline values: CDR1 PRHDT, CDR2 FYEKMQ (reference sequence). This CDR3 is built from 13 residues. The CDR3 here is CASSGRTGTEAFF. The CDR3 DNA follows: TGTGCCAGCAGCGGTCGGACAGGGACTGAAGCTTTCTTT.

The chain uses TRBV20-1 and TRBJ1-1; D unresolved. There are 15 residues in the CDR3. Between the trimmed V and J ends, which lost 0 bases and 1 base, there was a span of 12 bases. Germline CDR1 DFQATT, CDR2 SNEGSKA (reference sequence). The CDR3 bases are TGCAGTGCTAGAGATCTTCGGTGGGCGAACACTGAAGCTTTCTTT. The encoded protein is CSARDLRWANTEAFF.

This clonotype came up many times. The chain couples TRBV7-6 to TRBJ2-5; a possible D gene is TRBD1 (5 bases). CDR1 and CDR2 (germline): SGHVS, FNYEAQ. V was clipped by 5 bases and J by 1 base, with 14 bases between them. CDR3 length: 15 amino acids. In DNA form, the CDR3 reads TGTGCCAGCAGCCCCCAGGGAAGGAGCCAAGAGACCCAGTACTTC. Protein sequence: CASSPQGRSQETQYF. Using reference TRBV7-6 and TRBJ2-5 for the parts outside the CDR3, the full variable domain is GAGVSQSPRYKVTKRGQDVALRCDPISGHVSLYWYRQALGQGPEFLTYFNYEAQQDKSGLPNDRFSAERPEGSISTLTIQRTEQRDSAMYRCASSPQGRSQETQYFGPGTRLLVL.

This clonotype has only a few counts. The chain is built from TRBV2 and TRBJ1-2, with unresolved D. The V gene lost 3 bases and the J gene lost 0 bases, with 11 bases spanning the gap. CDR3 size: 15 residues. Germline-derived CDR1 and CDR2 are SNHLY and FYNNEI. The CDR3 coding sequence is TGTGCCAGCAGTGAGTTCAGGCTCACTAACTATGGCTACACCTTC. As protein: CASSEFRLTNYGYTF.

This clonotype was detected a few times. The J gene is TRBJ2-1, the V gene TRBV19, with no clear D. Trimming shortened V by 3 bases and J by 12 bases, and 12 bases separated the two germline ends. There are 12 residues in the CDR3. Germline assignment: CDR1 LNHDA and CDR2 SQIVND (reference sequence). The CDR3 is CASSIEAAGQFF. Here the CDR3 DNA reads TGTGCCAGTAGTATCGAGGCGGCAGGGCAGTTCTTC.

This clonotype was seen more than once but under ten times. The chain combines TRBV27 with TRBJ2-1, with D hard to call. This CDR3 comprises 16 residues. CDR1 is MNHEY and CDR2 is SMNVEV in the germline V gene (reference sequence). V gave up 1 base and J gave up 5 bases, with 15 bases separating them. This CDR3 reads CASSLFGRRKDNEQFF. CDR3 coding DNA: TGTGCCAGCAGTTTATTCGGCAGAAGGAAGGACAATGAGCAGTTCTTC.

This clonotype showed up just a few times. V and J are TRBV27 and TRBJ2-1; weak D call: TRBD1 (5 bases). CDR1 and CDR2 from the germline V gene are MNHEY and SMNVEV (reference sequence). The CDR3 covers 14 residues. Trimming took 1 base from V and 2 from J, leaving 6 bases between them. In nucleotides, the CDR3 is TGTGCCAGCAGTTTATGGGGCGCCTACAATGAGCAGTTCTTC. Translated, it gives CASSLWGAYNEQFF.